Following are 4 T cell receptor beta chains from one sample sequenced in a study of cytomegalovirus exposure and HLA in healthy donors. Primers: 60 Vbeta forward and 13 Jbeta reverse. Produced via immunoSEQ multiplex PCR; TCRdb's table is partial and in-frame only. The sample contains some 99,000 clones, just under 70% of which appear only once. The material sequenced was PBMCs. These receptors all stem from a woman in her 70s in good health and CMV-seropositive.

The chain uses TRBV7-9 and TRBJ1-1; 9 bases match TRBD1. The CDR3 runs to 14 residues. Germline V lookup: CDR1 SEHNR, CDR2 FQNEAQ (reference sequence). The trim removed 1 base at V and 8 bases at J, leaving 5 bases unmatched. CDR3 sequence reads: CASSLEVGTGEAFF. As DNA, the CDR3 is TGTGCCAGCAGCTTAGAAGTAGGGACAGGGGAAGCTTTCTTT.

This chain uses TRBV19 with TRBJ2-3, with TRBD1 identical over 7 bases. The CDR3 is made up of 15 amino acids. Germline trimming cut 4 bases from V and 3 bases from J; bases unmatched to any gene: 7. The germline gives CDR1 LNHDA, CDR2 SQIVND (reference sequence). CDR3 residues: CASSTRQGSTDTQYF. As DNA, the CDR3 is TGTGCCAGTAGTACCCGACAGGGTAGTACAGATACGCAGTATTTT.

The chain uses TRBV7-9 and TRBJ1-2; 10 bases match TRBD1. After removal of 5 bases from V and 7 bases from J, the junction contained 10 bases not matched to a gene. Per the germline V gene, CDR1 is SEHNR and CDR2 is FQNEAQ (reference sequence). The CDR3 contains 15 residues. Written as DNA, the CDR3 is TGTGCCAGCAGCCTCCCGCGGACAGGGGGTGGTGGCTACACCTTC. This codes for CASSLPRTGGGGYTF.

CDR3 sequence (DNA): TGTGCCAGCAGCTTAGCGTGGGACAGCGGGGCTTTCTTT. It specifies CASSLAWDSGAFF. V and J are TRBV7-2 and TRBJ1-1; 7 bases match TRBD1. CDR3 length equals 13 residues. From germline, CDR1 is SGHTA and CDR2 FQGNSA. V gave up 0 bases and J gave up 11 bases; unmatched junction bases: 6.